Listed here are 32 T cell receptor beta chains from one sample, sequenced in a study of Graves' ophthalmopathy and Graves' hyperthyroidism. Beta-chain TCR CDR3 regions were amplified from RNA transcripts. An opening RT-PCR round employed HTBI primers and preceded a second-round multiplex PCR. TCRdb re-called the multiplex PCR reads with MiXCR, one entry per CDR3 protein. Found here are about 220,000 distinct CDR3 sequences, roughly 21% of them singletons; the top ten hold roughly 42%. The sample taken for sequencing was peripheral blood. Receptors originate from a woman in her forties or fifties with Graves' ophthalmopathy.

The chain carries TRBV11-2 and TRBJ2-2; a weak D match, TRBD1 (6 bases). The V gene's germline CDR1 is SGHAT and CDR2 FQNNGV. Trimming shortened V by 3 bases and J by 3 bases, and 11 bases separated the two germline ends. The CDR3 covers 15 residues. DNA of the CDR3: TGTGCCAGCAGCTTCACCAGGGGCGACACCGGGGAGCTGTTTTTT. Protein product: CASSFTRGDTGELFF.

About this clonotype: A junction boundary mismatches the germline segment, possibly from a read error. V is TRBV6-1 and J is TRBJ2-7, with 8 bases fitting TRBD2. This CDR3 is built from 15 residues. Per the germline V gene, CDR1 is MNHNS and CDR2 is SASEGT. CDR3 residues: CASRTARAGVYEQCF. CDR3 bases: TGTGCCAGCAGGACGGCACGAGCGGGAGTCTACGAGCAGTGCTTC.

This clonotype was seen a handful of times. The chain joins TRBV20-1 to TRBJ1-5, with 7 bases lining up with TRBD1. The V segment lost 3 bases and the J segment 2 bases; nucleotides outside the gene matches: 7. The CDR3 is made up of 15 amino acids. Germline CDR1 and CDR2: DFQATT and SNEGSKA (reference sequence). CDR3 amino acids: CSARALRGGNQPQHF. For the CDR3, the DNA is TGCAGTGCTAGGGCACTCAGGGGGGGCAATCAGCCCCAGCATTTT.

This clonotype was recorded many times. DNA of the CDR3: TGTGCCAGCAGTTACTCGTCCATCAGAGGTGAATCACCCCTCCACTTT. Translation: CASSYSSIRGESPLHF. This chain connects TRBV6-5 to TRBJ1-6; no reliable D call. The germline CDR1 and CDR2 sequences are MNHEY and SVGAGI. The CDR3 has 16 amino acids. V was shortened by 0 bases and J by 10 bases, with 16 bases between the two germline ends.

The sample holds many counts of this clonotype. The rearrangement links TRBV20-1 to TRBJ2-5; possibly TRBD2 for D (5 bases). Germline V CDR1 and CDR2: DFQATT, SNEGSKA (reference sequence). The V end lost 3 bases, the J end lost 7 bases, and 12 bases lay between the germline ends. The CDR3 has 12 amino acids. CDR3 nucleotide sequence: TGCAGTGCTAGTGGGAGCCCAGGGACCCAGTACTTC. Translation gives CSASGSPGTQYF.

The table lists this clonotype with many counts. This chain uses TRBV28 with TRBJ2-6; 8 bases line up with TRBD2. Germline lookup yields CDR1 MDHEN and CDR2 SYDVKM. The CDR3 consists of 20 residues. With V trimmed by 3 bases and J by 0 bases, 13 bases remained unmatched. Here the CDR3 reads CASSFLREGRRSSGANVLTF. The CDR3 DNA follows: TGTGCCAGCAGTTTTCTTCGGGAGGGACGCAGAAGCTCTGGGGCCAACGTCCTGACTTTC. The full variable domain, its missing parts supplied by reference TRBV28 and TRBJ2-6, is DVKVTQSSRYLVKRTGEKVFLECVQDMDHENMFWYRQDPGLGLRLIYFSYDVKMKEKGDIPEGYSVSREKKERFSLILESASTNQTSMYLCASSFLREGRRSSGANVLTFGAGSRLTVL.

This clonotype was picked up many times. This chain connects TRBV4-1 to TRBJ1-6; no clear D gene. V was cut by 5 bases and J by 7 bases, with 15 bases left in between. Germline V gene lookup returns CDR1 MGHRA and CDR2 YSYEKL. The CDR3 is made up of 15 amino acids. The CDR3 reads CASSNFQVANSPLHF. The CDR3 coding sequence is TGCGCCAGCAGCAACTTTCAGGTCGCCAATTCACCCCTCCACTTT.

This clonotype was seen at least ten times. V usage is TRBV6-5 and J usage is TRBJ2-6; maybe TRBD1 (6 bases). The germline CDR1 and CDR2 sequences are MNHEY and SVGAGI. The length of the CDR3 is 15 residues. V was pared by 7 bases and J by 3 bases, with 13 bases between. This CDR3 reads CASTKGVDGANVLTF. CDR3 DNA: TGTGCCAGCACCAAGGGGGTGGATGGGGCCAACGTCCTGACTTTC.

This clonotype was picked up many times. The V and J genes are TRBV20-1 and TRBJ1-1; D gene ambiguous. The germline V gene encodes CDR1 DFQATT and CDR2 SNEGSKA (reference sequence). V shed 2 bases and J shed 4 bases, with 8 bases lying between them. The CDR3 contains 12 residues. The CDR3 region is CSARSGATEAFF. CDR3 nucleotides: TGCAGTGCTAGATCGGGTGCCACTGAAGCTTTCTTT.

At least ten counts were recorded for this clonotype. The V and J genes are TRBV15 and TRBJ1-5; TRBD1 matches 8 bases. The CDR3 covers 13 residues. Trimming removed 4 bases from V and 10 bases from J; junction bases left unmatched: 6. The germline V gene has CDR1 LNHNV and CDR2 YYDKDF (reference sequence). The CDR3 is CATSTDRVGPQHF. CDR3 coding DNA: TGTGCCACCAGCACGGACAGGGTGGGTCCCCAGCATTTT.

The chain uses TRBV6-1 and TRBJ1-3, with D unclear. V was pared by 0 bases and J by 5 bases, with 5 bases between. CDR1 MNHNS and CDR2 SASEGT come from the germline V gene. The CDR3 spans 13 residues. The CDR3 DNA sequence: TGTGCCAGCAGTGAAGCGCCGAGAAACACCATATATTTT. It specifies CASSEAPRNTIYF.

In its sample, this clonotype was seen a few times. The chain employs TRBV12-3 or TRBV12-4 and TRBJ2-7; D is tentatively TRBD1 or TRBD2 (5 bases each). The CDR3 totals 17 residues. The V end was cut by 7 bases, the J end by 4 bases, with 26 bases between. This CDR3 reads CASTPLEPGPLLYEQYF. In nucleotides, the CDR3 is TGTGCCAGCACCCCCCTCGAACCGGGACCACTTTTATACGAGCAGTACTTC.

This chain uses TRBV12-3 or TRBV12-4 with TRBJ1-1; TRBD1 matches 11 bases. The trim removed 6 bases at V and 1 base at J, leaving 4 bases unmatched. The CDR3 has 15 residues. CDR3 bases: TGTGCCAGCAGAGGGACAGGGGGGAGGAACACTGAAGCTTTCTTT. It encodes CASRGTGGRNTEAFF.

This clonotype was counted between two and nine times. V is TRBV7-9 and J is TRBJ2-4; 8 bases map to TRBD2. The germline V gene encodes CDR1 SEHNR and CDR2 FQNEAQ (reference sequence). V shed 1 base and J 6 bases; nucleotides not matched to a gene: 11. The CDR3 covers 17 residues. CDR3 loop: CASSLVLGGRSGNIQYF. The DNA for the CDR3 is TGTGCCAGCAGCTTAGTGTTGGGCGGGAGGTCCGGAAACATTCAGTACTTC. The full variable domain, rest sourced from reference TRBV7-9 and TRBJ2-4, is DTGVSQNPRHKITKRGQNVTFRCDPISEHNRLYWYRQTLGQGPEFLTYFQNEAQLEKSRLLSDRFSAERPKGSFSTLEIQRTEQGDSAMYLCASSLVLGGRSGNIQYFGAGTRLSVL.

The sample holds many counts of this clonotype. J is TRBJ2-7 and V is TRBV2; D may be TRBD1 (5 bases). The V gene's germline CDR1 is SNHLY and CDR2 FYNNEI. The V end lost 3 bases, the J end lost 2 bases, and 8 bases lay between the germline ends. The CDR3 sequence is 13 residues long. In nucleotides, the CDR3 is TGTGCCAGCAGTGATACAGGAACCTACGAGCAGTACTTC. It encodes CASSDTGTYEQYF.

At least ten counts were recorded for this clonotype. J is TRBJ2-7 and V is TRBV30, with 8 bases aligning to TRBD2. Losses at the gene ends were 5 bases for V and 4 bases for J; bases not matched to a gene: 7. Germline V gene data show CDR1 as GTSNPN and CDR2 as SVGIG (reference sequence). CDR3 length: 13 amino acids. The CDR3 bases are TGTGCCTGGGCGTTGACGGGAGGGTACGAGCAGTACTTC. This codes for CAWALTGGYEQYF.

This chain uses TRBV6-1 with TRBJ1-1, with TRBD1 matching 11 bases. With V trimmed by 7 bases and J by 0 bases, 10 bases remained unmatched. From germline, CDR1 is MNHNS and CDR2 SASEGT. The CDR3 contains 17 residues. The CDR3 is CASKRDRGGTLNTEAFF. The CDR3 coding sequence is TGTGCCAGCAAGAGGGACAGGGGGGGGACCTTGAACACTGAAGCTTTCTTT.

This rearrangement joins TRBV10-3 to TRBJ2-2; D gene uncertain. The CDR3 is 12 residues long. V was trimmed by 5 bases and J by 6 bases, leaving 7 bases between them. The V gene's germline CDR1 is ENHRY and CDR2 SYGVKD. The CDR3 here is CAISPGAGELFF. CDR3 bases: TGTGCCATCAGTCCAGGAGCCGGGGAGCTGTTTTTT.

This clonotype was detected ten times or more. The rearrangement joins TRBV18 to TRBJ1-6, with D perhaps TRBD1 (6 bases). Germline loops: CDR1 KGHSH, CDR2 LQKENI. The CDR3 contains 16 residues. Trimming cost V 3 bases and J 5 bases, with 14 bases left between them. Written as DNA, the CDR3 is TGTGCCAGCTCACCCTCTAGGACAGAAAATAATTCACCCCTCCACTTT. As protein: CASSPSRTENNSPLHF.

This clonotype has a count of ten or more. The chain joins TRBV18 to TRBJ2-5, with D perhaps assigned TRBD1 or TRBD2 (5 bases each). CDR1 KGHSH and CDR2 LQKENI come from the germline V gene. The CDR3 sequence is 13 residues long. Deletions cut 5 bases from V and 2 bases from J, with 9 bases between. CDR3 coding DNA: TGTGCCAGCTCAACCGGGACGCAAGAGACCCAGTACTTC. It specifies CASSTGTQETQYF.

The chain couples TRBV13 to TRBJ1-1; D gene uncertain. The CDR3 is made up of 13 amino acids. Per the germline V gene, CDR1 is PRHDT and CDR2 is FYEKMQ (reference sequence). Trimming removed 3 bases from V and 5 bases from J, with 10 bases in between. Here the CDR3 reads CASSLGSTTEAFF. CDR3 nucleotides: TGTGCCAGCAGCTTGGGCAGTACAACTGAAGCTTTCTTT.

This clonotype was observed many times. The genes are TRBV2 and TRBJ1-1, with D hard to call. The germline V gene has CDR1 SNHLY and CDR2 FYNNEI. With 4 bases removed from V and 1 base from J, the gap between germline ends came to 7 bases. CDR3 length: 13 amino acids. This chain's CDR3 is CASSGAGNTEAFF. CDR3 nucleotides: TGTGCCAGCAGTGGGGCGGGGAACACTGAAGCTTTCTTT.

This clonotype was counted at least ten times. The V gene is TRBV14, the J gene TRBJ1-2, with a weak D call TRBD1 (5 bases). CDR1 SGHDN and CDR2 FVKESK come from the germline V gene. The germline V and J ends were trimmed by 7 bases and 3 bases, with 24 bases remaining between them. This CDR3 is built from 17 residues. The CDR3 region has the DNA TGTGCCAGCATCCCAAGGGGCAGCCCCAGAGCCTACTATGGCTACACCTTC. Translating it yields CASIPRGSPRAYYGYTF.

The chain combines TRBV7-8 with TRBJ2-7; 8 bases line up with TRBD1. J was trimmed by 0 bases and V by 5 bases; bases with no gene match: 9. Germline V gene data show CDR1 as SGHVS and CDR2 as FQNEAQ. The CDR3 consists of 16 residues. CDR3 in DNA: TGTGCCAGCAGCGAGTGGGACAGGAAGAGCTCCTACGAGCAGTACTTC. As protein: CASSEWDRKSSYEQYF. Together with reference TRBV7-8 and TRBJ2-7, the CDR3 gives the full variable domain: GAGVSQSPRYKVAKRGQDVALRCDPISGHVSLFWYQQALGQGPEFLTYFQNEAQLDKSGLPSDRFFAERPEGSVSTLKIQRTQQEDSAVYLCASSEWDRKSSYEQYFGPGTRLTVT.

This clonotype showed up many times. CDR3: CASSLGQDYPGAFF. The CDR3 region has the DNA TGCGCCAGCAGCTTGGGCCAGGACTACCCCGGGGCTTTCTTT. The V gene is TRBV5-1, the J gene TRBJ1-1; D uncertain. Germline CDR1 reads SGHRS; CDR2 reads YFSETQ. The V end was cut by 0 bases, the J end by 11 bases, with 17 bases between. CDR3 length equals 14 residues.

V is TRBV28 and J is TRBJ1-1; possible D gene TRBD1, 6 bases. Trimming removed 4 bases from V and 0 bases from J, with 18 bases in between. Germline CDR1 reads MDHEN; CDR2 reads SYDVKM. The CDR3 sequence is 17 residues long. The CDR3 protein is CASSSPQGPFMNTEAFF. The CDR3 DNA reads TGTGCCAGCAGTTCACCACAGGGTCCCTTCATGAACACTGAAGCTTTCTTT.

This clonotype showed up many times. V usage is TRBV7-2 and J usage is TRBJ1-1, with D possibly being TRBD1 (6 bases). V shed 5 bases and J shed 5 bases, with 18 bases lying between them. Germline loops: CDR1 SGHTA, CDR2 FQGNSA. This CDR3 is built from 15 residues. CDR3 amino acids: CASSKRTGGGTEAFF. In DNA, the CDR3 is TGTGCCAGCAGCAAAAGGACCGGAGGGGGAACTGAAGCTTTCTTT.

This clonotype was found many times. The chain recombines TRBV7-8 with TRBJ1-1; D gene unclear. Deletions cut 1 base from V and 3 bases from J, with 9 bases between. This CDR3 has 14 residues. Germline V CDR1 and CDR2: SGHVS, FQNEAQ. The CDR3, as DNA: TGTGCCAGCAGCTTAGGGACGGAATACACTGAAGCTTTCTTT. This translates into CASSLGTEYTEAFF.

Details on this clonotype: A clone one base away is much larger, so this may be a read error. The genes are TRBV13 and TRBJ2-7; D not certain. The germline CDR1 and CDR2 sequences are PRHDT and FYEKMQ (reference sequence). Trimming took off 2 bases at V and 7 bases at J, with 9 bases between the two ends. The CDR3 contains 12 residues. DNA for the CDR3: TGTGCCAGCAGCTTATGCCTGGGGGAGCAGTACTTC. This sequence encodes CASSLCLGEQYF.

This clonotype has ten or more counts. The chain carries TRBV12-3 or TRBV12-4 and TRBJ2-7; no firm D call. CDR3 length: 12 amino acids. V lost 3 bases, J lost 6 bases, and 9 bases lay in between. CDR3 in DNA: TGTGCCAGCAGTTTGGGAATAGGCGAGCAGTACTTC. Its translation: CASSLGIGEQYF.

The chain combines TRBV5-1 with TRBJ2-5; 8 bases fit TRBD1. The J segment lost 4 bases and the V segment lost 1 base, leaving 9 bases of the junction unmatched. The CDR3 contains 16 residues. The germline V gene has CDR1 SGHRS and CDR2 YFSETQ. The CDR3 DNA follows: TGCGCCAGCAGCTTGTTTGGACAGGGCTTGGGAGAGACCCAGTACTTC. It yields the protein CASSLFGQGLGETQYF.

This clonotype was detected ten times or more. This chain uses TRBV6-1 with TRBJ1-3, with a tentative D call TRBD1 (5 bases). The CDR3 sequence is 15 residues long. CDR1 and CDR2 from the germline V gene are MNHNS and SASEGT. Trimming took off 3 bases at V and 0 bases at J, with 9 bases between the two ends. Here the CDR3 DNA reads TGTGCCAGCAGTGAGGCAGGACACTCTGGAAACACCATATATTTT. Residues: CASSEAGHSGNTIYF.